A selection of T cell receptor beta chains follows, all from one sample in a study of vaccination and CD4 T cells after COVID-19. TCRdb processed the PCR reads anew with MiXCR; each CDR3 protein has one entry. The sample has tens of thousands of distinct CDR3 sequences, 50% to 70% seen once. No antigen has been assigned to these receptors. This specimen was CD4+ T cells from blood, cultured in vitro, taken after SARS-CoV-2 vaccination. These receptor sequences come from a human donor who received a COVID-19 vaccine. CDR3s include the opening cysteine and the closing phenylalanine or tryptophan. The D gene is left open where the match is weak. Only part of the rows carry a size: once, few, many, or a class if the clone is expanded.

CATRRDRPSGGVESYNEQFF,TGTGCCACCAGAAGAGATCGGCCTAGCGGGGGGGTCGAATCCTACAATGAGCAGTTCTTC,TRBJ2-1,TRBD2,20,-,TRBV15
CASSDRDSPLHF,TGTGCCAGCAGTGATAGGGATTCACCCCTCCACTTT,TRBJ1-6,-,12,-,TRBV2
CASSLEGMNTEAFF,TGTGCCAGCAGCTTGGAAGGGATGAACACTGAAGCTTTCTTT,TRBJ1-1,-,14,-,TRBV7-8
CSARDRGLGRMAEAFF,TGCAGTGCTAGAGATCGGGGGTTAGGTAGGATGGCTGAAGCTTTCTTT,TRBJ1-1,-,16,-,TRBV20-1
CASSRDKSGYGYTF,TGCGCCAGCAGTAGAGACAAGTCAGGCTATGGCTACACCTTC,TRBJ1-2,-,14,-,TRBV5-1
CSATGQPNEQFF,TGCAGTGCAACGGGACAGCCTAATGAGCAGTTCTTC,TRBJ2-1,TRBD1,12,-,TRBV20-1
CASSESTGTGDTQYF,TGCGCCAGCAGTGAGTCCACAGGGACTGGAGATACGCAGTATTTT,TRBJ2-3,-,15,few,TRBV10-2
CASRSGTGGDAADGYTF,TGTGCCAGCAGGTCCGGGACAGGGGGCGATGCTGCCGATGGCTACACCTTC,TRBJ1-2,TRBD1,17,-,TRBV4-2
CASSYQDTQYF,TGTGCCAGCAGTTACCAAGATACGCAGTATTTT,TRBJ2-3,-,11,-,TRBV6-5
CASRSPGTGVIF,TGTGCCAGCAGGTCCCCCGGGACAGGTGTTATCTTT,TRBJ1-1,TRBD1,12,-,TRBV7-6
CASSELPGSNSPLHF,TGTGCCAGCAGTGAATTGCCAGGCTCTAATTCACCCCTCCACTTT,TRBJ1-6,-,15,-,TRBV2
CASSSQHQPHRQTQYF,TGTGCCAGCAGCTCCCAGCATCAACCCCATCGACAGACCCAGTACTTC,TRBJ2-5,-,16,-,TRBV7-9
CASSSGQGNTGELFF,TGTGCCAGCAGCTCCGGACAGGGGAACACCGGGGAGCTGTTTTTT,TRBJ2-2,TRBD1,15,-,TRBV7-2
CASSEAALNTGELFF,TGTGCCAGCAGTGAAGCGGCTTTAAACACCGGGGAGCTGTTTTTT,TRBJ2-2,-,15,-,TRBV2
CASTRAQNTEAFF,TGTGCCAGCACGAGAGCACAAAACACTGAAGCTTTCTTT,TRBJ1-1,-,13,-,TRBV12-3/TRBV12-4
CASSYLFERGRTDTQYF,TGTGCCAGCAGTTACCTATTCGAGCGGGGGAGAACAGATACGCAGTATTTT,TRBJ2-3,TRBD2,17,-,TRBV6-5
CATSAGDGKNIQYF,TGTGCCACCAGTGCGGGGGACGGCAAAAACATTCAGTACTTC,TRBJ2-4,-,14,-,TRBV24-1
CASSLTGASNQPQHF,TGTGCCAGCTCACTCACAGGGGCCTCAAACCAGCCCCAGCATTTT,TRBJ1-5,TRBD1,15,-,TRBV18
CAWSVGQGSTEAFF,TGTGCCTGGAGTGTAGGGCAGGGAAGCACTGAAGCTTTCTTT,TRBJ1-1,-,14,few,TRBV30
CASSLRGPGLDSPLHF,TGTGCCAGCAGCTTAAGGGGACCTGGTCTAGATTCACCCCTCCACTTT,TRBJ1-6,-,16,few,TRBV7-3
CASSIGRGDYNEQFF,TGTGCCAGTAGTATAGGCAGGGGTGACTACAATGAGCAGTTCTTC,TRBJ2-1,-,15,few,TRBV19
CASSLKLAGGYNEQFF,TGTGCCAGCAGCTTAAAACTAGCGGGGGGGTACAATGAGCAGTTCTTC,TRBJ2-1,TRBD2,16,-,TRBV7-3
CASSLTENTEAFF,TGTGCCAGCAGTTTAACGGAGAACACTGAAGCTTTCTTT,TRBJ1-1,-,13,-,TRBV27
CSARAGSGGDNEQFF,TGCAGTGCTAGAGCAGGTAGCGGGGGGGACAATGAGCAGTTCTTC,TRBJ2-1,TRBD2,15,-,TRBV20-1
CASSQGGGSSTDTQYF,TGCGCCAGCAGCCAAGGGGGGGGCTCTAGCACAGATACGCAGTATTTT,TRBJ2-3,-,16,large,TRBV4-1
CASSPPGREDTGELFF,TGTGCCAGCAGCCCACCGGGACGGGAGGACACCGGGGAGCTGTTTTTT,TRBJ2-2,TRBD2,16,-,TRBV11-3
CASSETSDTQYF,TGCGCCAGCAGTGAGACTAGCGATACGCAGTATTTT,TRBJ2-3,-,12,-,TRBV10-1
CASRPGQGSSYEQYF,TGTGCCAGCCGCCCCGGACAGGGGAGCTCCTACGAGCAGTACTTC,TRBJ2-7,TRBD1,15,-,TRBV6-1
CASSSVDRGNTEAFF,TGTGCCAGCAGCTCCGTTGACAGGGGGAACACTGAAGCTTTCTTT,TRBJ1-1,TRBD1,15,-,TRBV11-2
CASSVAGYSNQPQHF,TGTGCCAGCAGTGTTGCAGGATATAGCAATCAGCCCCAGCATTTT,TRBJ1-5,-,15,few,TRBV27
CATSVSGGPDTQYF,TGTGCCACCAGTGTCTCAGGGGGCCCAGATACGCAGTATTTT,TRBJ2-3,TRBD1,14,-,TRBV24-1
CASNPPGQGAGQPQHF,TGTGCCAGCAACCCCCCGGGACAGGGGGCGGGTCAGCCCCAGCATTTT,TRBJ1-5,-,16,once,TRBV21-1
CASSHGLAGGGETQYF,TGTGCCAGCAGTCATGGACTAGCGGGGGGCGGGGAGACCCAGTACTTC,TRBJ2-5,TRBD2,16,-,TRBV5-6
CASSESGGALTDTQYF,TGCGCCAGCAGTGAGAGCGGGGGGGCCCTAACAGATACGCAGTATTTT,TRBJ2-3,TRBD2,16,-,TRBV10-1
CATKLAGGRANYGYTF,TGTGCCACCAAACTCGCCGGTGGGAGAGCTAACTATGGCTACACCTTC,TRBJ1-2,-,16,few,TRBV27
CSALTQGARETQYF,TGCAGTGCCTTAACACAGGGAGCCCGGGAGACCCAGTACTTC,TRBJ2-5,-,14,-,TRBV20-1
CSARDLERTGLATEAFF,TGCAGTGCTAGAGACCTCGAGAGGACCGGGCTGGCAACTGAAGCTTTCTTT,TRBJ1-1,-,17,-,TRBV20-1
CASSYGTGGYNSPLHF,TGTGCCAGCAGTTACGGGACAGGGGGTTATAATTCACCCCTCCACTTT,TRBJ1-6,TRBD1,16,once,TRBV6-5
CASSREGQTNYGYTF,TGCGCCAGCAGCCGTGAGGGACAGACGAACTATGGCTACACCTTC,TRBJ1-2,TRBD1,15,few,TRBV5-1
CAGKGNPAADTQYF,TGTGCCGGGAAGGGCAACCCGGCGGCAGATACGCAGTATTTT,TRBJ2-3,-,14,-,TRBV2
CATSRDRNEKLFF,TGTGCCACCAGCAGGGACAGGAACGAAAAACTGTTTTTT,TRBJ1-4,TRBD1,13,few,TRBV15
CASSEVVPLVGTEAFF,TGTGCCAGCAGTGAAGTGGTACCCCTGGTTGGCACTGAAGCTTTCTTT,TRBJ1-1,-,16,-,TRBV6-1
CASSFQGLTGELFF,TGTGCCAGCAGCTTCCAGGGACTCACCGGGGAGCTGTTTTTT,TRBJ2-2,-,14,-,TRBV7-2
CASTWGYEQYF,TGTGCCAGCACGTGGGGTTACGAGCAGTACTTC,TRBJ2-7,-,11,few,TRBV6-4
CAWSYPGSGSKDGYTF,TGTGCCTGGAGTTACCCGGGGTCGGGGAGTAAAGATGGCTACACCTTC,TRBJ1-2,-,16,-,TRBV30
CASRNHGNTEAFF,TGTGCCAGCAGGAACCATGGGAACACTGAAGCTTTCTTT,TRBJ1-1,-,13,-,TRBV27
CASSRGDRGDYGYTF,TGTGCCAGCAGTAGGGGGGACAGGGGGGACTATGGCTACACCTTC,TRBJ1-2,TRBD1,15,-,TRBV6-1
CASSSPRGSYSPNTGELFF,TGTGCCAGCAGTTCCCCCAGGGGCAGCTATTCTCCGAACACCGGGGAGCTGTTTTTT,TRBJ2-2,-,19,-,TRBV28
CASSPRGRTSGGIGYEQYF,TGTGCCAGCAGTCCGCGTGGAAGGACTAGCGGGGGGATTGGGTACGAGCAGTACTTC,TRBJ2-7,TRBD2,19,few,TRBV12-3/TRBV12-4
CSARKPLGTQYF,TGCAGTGCTAGAAAGCCACTTGGGACCCAGTACTTC,TRBJ2-5,-,12,-,TRBV20-1